The sample holds many counts of the clone carrying this T cell receptor beta chain. Its specificity is not known. Within the sample, other DNA sequences also encode this same CDR3. The CDR3 contains 14 residues. V shed 6 bases and J 6 bases; nucleotides not matched to a gene: 3. Germline loops: CDR1 WSHSY, CDR2 SAAADI. The sample belongs to a study of shared clonotypes between healthy human individuals. Overall study context: Contributing individuals were a couple of females and three males aged 18 to 49. Whole-study findings and limits: Naive CD4 clonotypes overlapped across several donors at about 5.3%.

Replicate PCRs from sorted subsets contained roughly 220 ng DNA, which is tens of thousands of T cell genomes. Measured with immunoSEQ multiplex PCR; TCRdb has only the in-frame clones, and not every one. The table records some 2 million clones, 90% to 95% of them present only once. Material for sequencing was naive CD4+ T cells sorted from blood. The subset denotes: CD45RA+ positively selected. The rearrangement joins TRBV10-2 to TRBJ2-2; 11 positions match TRBD2. The source of this sequence is a man between 18 and 29 years old in good health. This chain's CDR3 is CASRVAGGPGELFF. CDR3 sequence (DNA): TGCGCCAGCAGGGTAGCGGGAGGGCCCGGGGAGCTGTTTTTT.